This TCR beta chain was recorded in a study of T-cell reconstitution after alpha-beta-depleted transplantation in children. Unique molecular identifiers were incorporated into the prepared TCRbeta library. TCRdb recomputed calls from the PCR reads with MiXCR, one row per CDR3 protein. Among 200,000 to 250,000 distinct CDR3 sequences listed, approximately 11% were seen once. The ends lost 3 bases at V and 2 bases at J; junction bases unmatched: 4. The germline V gene encodes CDR1 KGHDR and CDR2 SFDVKD. The CDR3 loop spans 17 amino acids. This clonotype was seen repeatedly, ten times or more. This material consisted of PBMCs, taken before TCRalphabeta/CD19-depleted stem cell transplant. This chain uses TRBV24-1 with TRBJ2-1, with 12 positions matching TRBD2. The receptor was isolated from a child less than two years old with acute myeloid leukemia, due to receive a stem cell transplant. In nucleotides, the CDR3 is TGTGCCACCAGTGATCCTGGACTAGCGGGGACCTACAATGAGCAGTTCTTC. As protein: CATSDPGLAGTYNEQFF.